One and the same sample provided the 15 T cell receptor beta chains below, sequenced in a study of regulatory T cells in long-lasting Graves disease. Construction of TCR beta libraries relied on iRepertoire HTBI primers and on Arm-PCR targeting CDR3 regions. TCRdb analysed the multiplex PCR reads with MiXCR anew, one entry per CDR3 protein. This table holds about 460,000 distinct CDR3 sequences, 14% found once. Described time point: newly diagnosed GD, antithyroid drugs for less than 3 months. PBMC RNA was the source of the TCR library. These data are also associated with another study on T cells in Graves' hyperthyroidism and ophthalmopathy.

The sequencing used peripheral blood mononuclear cells (PBMCs), collected at new diagnosis, from a patient treated with antithyroid drugs. The source of these receptors is a woman in her 50s with Graves disease.

The chain's CDR3 is CASSPELTSTDTQYF. The CDR3 DNA follows: TGTGCCAGCTCACCAGAACTAACAAGCACAGATACGCAGTATTTT. The J gene is TRBJ2-3, the V gene TRBV18, with unresolved D. V lost 2 bases and J lost 0, with 9 bases in between. Germline CDR1 KGHSH, CDR2 LQKENI. This CDR3 spans 15 amino acids.

DNA for the CDR3: TGTGCCAGCAACCTCCTGTCGGGACTTGAGCAGTTCTTC. Amino acids: CASNLLSGLEQFF. The rearrangement uses TRBV6-2 or TRBV6-3 and TRBJ2-7; possible D gene TRBD2, 6 bases. The better agreement between TRBJ2-1 and the DNA end casts doubt on the J call. Germline assignment: CDR1 MNHEY and CDR2 SVGEGT. This CDR3 is built from 13 residues.

This clonotype has only a few counts. The chain joins TRBV25-1 to TRBJ1-2; D unclear. CDR1 and CDR2 from the germline V gene are MGHDK and SYGVNS. V was cut by 3 bases and J by 6 bases, with 2 bases left in between. This CDR3 is 10 amino acids long. The CDR3 nucleotides read TGTGCCAGCAGTGACAATGGCTACACCTTC. Protein: CASSDNGYTF.

This clonotype was recorded many times. The genes are TRBV3-1 and TRBJ1-5; 9 nucleotides line up with TRBD1. The junction had 5 bases not matched to a gene; V was cut back by 3 bases and J by 5 bases. CDR1 and CDR2 (germline): LGHDT, YNNKEL (reference sequence). The CDR3 length is 15 residues. CDR3 sequence: CASSQTGGGDQPQHF. CDR3 in DNA: TGTGCCAGCAGCCAGACAGGGGGAGGGGATCAGCCCCAGCATTTT.

Many counts were recorded for this clonotype. The V call is TRBV29-1, the J call TRBJ2-7; D is undetermined. Trimming cost V 1 base and J 0 bases, with 7 bases left between them. Germline V lookup: CDR1 SQVTM, CDR2 ANQGSEA. This CDR3 comprises 13 residues. In DNA, the CDR3 is TGCAGCGTTGAAGCCCAAAACTCCTACGAGCAGTACTTC. It encodes CSVEAQNSYEQYF.

Turning to this clonotype: Given a much more abundant clone one base away, this may be a read error. The chain carries TRBV3-1 and TRBJ1-1; D remains unclear. The CDR3 is 14 residues long. Germline CDR1 and CDR2: LGHDT and YNNKEL (reference sequence). CDR3 coding DNA: TGTGCCAGCAGCCAAGATCTCGAGAACACTGGAGCTTTCTTT. This sequence encodes CASSQDLENTGAFF.

This clonotype was observed at least ten times. The chain couples TRBV2 to TRBJ1-1; 7 nucleotides align to TRBD1. The CDR3 totals 12 residues. CDR1 SNHLY and CDR2 FYNNEI come from the germline V gene. V shed 6 bases and J 6 bases; nucleotides not matched to a gene: 4. The CDR3 loop reads CASRVGQAEAFF. CDR3 DNA sequence: TGTGCCAGCAGAGTTGGACAGGCTGAAGCTTTCTTT.

The rearrangement uses TRBV5-6 and TRBJ1-2; weak D call: TRBD1 (6 bases). V was shortened by 4 bases and J by 7 bases, with 11 bases between the two germline ends. The CDR3 runs 12 residues. CDR1 is SGHDT, CDR2 YYEEEE, per germline. The CDR3 coding sequence is TGTGCCAGCAGCCCCGGGACATCTGGCTACACCTTC. The encoded protein is CASSPGTSGYTF.

This sequence joins TRBV5-6 and TRBJ1-5; D is perhaps TRBD1 (6 bases). The V gene lost 2 bases and the J gene lost 3 bases, with 12 bases spanning the gap. The CDR3 extends over 15 amino acids. CDR1 SGHDT and CDR2 YYEEEE come from the germline V gene. CDR3 loop: CASSFFRGANQPQHF. The CDR3 DNA is TGTGCCAGCAGCTTCTTCAGGGGTGCCAATCAGCCCCAGCATTTT.

This clonotype has a count of ten or more. The chain recombines TRBV6-2 or TRBV6-3 with TRBJ2-6; 9 positions match TRBD1. Trimming took 9 bases from V and 1 from J; bases not matched to a gene: 7. Germline loops: CDR1 MNHEY, CDR2 SVGEGT. The CDR3 runs 16 residues. The DNA for the CDR3 is TGTGCCAGTTGGGACAGGGAGCCTTCTGGGGCCAACGTCCTGACTTTC. Amino acids: CASWDREPSGANVLTF.

This clonotype was seen many times. CDR3 nucleotide sequence: TGTGCCAGCAGTTACTCGTCGTTTCGAGGGTATGAAAAACTGTTTTTT. This sequence encodes CASSYSSFRGYEKLFF. The chain couples TRBV6-2 or TRBV6-3 to TRBJ1-4; D call uncertain. The CDR3 consists of 16 residues. V gave up 0 bases and J gave up 6 bases, with 14 bases separating them. Germline lookup yields CDR1 MNHEY and CDR2 SVGEGT.

This clonotype was seen many times. The V and J genes are TRBV6-1 and TRBJ2-1; tentative D call: TRBD1 (6 bases). Deletions cut 4 bases from V and 9 bases from J, with 19 bases between. The CDR3 is 15 amino acids. CDR1 is MNHNS, CDR2 SASEGT, per germline. CDR3 sequence reads: CASSVRGPPTGEQFF. CDR3 nucleotide sequence: TGTGCCAGCAGTGTCAGGGGACCACCAACTGGTGAGCAGTTCTTC.

Regarding this clonotype: One junction end disagrees with the germline gene, perhaps due to a read error. The chain uses TRBV20-1 and TRBJ1-1, with a weak D call TRBD1 (6 bases). The CDR3 length is 14 residues. The germline CDR1 and CDR2 sequences are DFQATT and SNEGSKA (reference sequence). CDR3: CSASRPGGGAEASF. CDR3 in DNA: TGCAGTGCCTCCCGCCCGGGGGGGGGCGCTGAAGCTTCCTTT.

The V and J genes are TRBV28 and TRBJ2-1; 10 bases line up with TRBD2. The CDR3 has 15 amino acids. Germline V CDR1 and CDR2: MDHEN, SYDVKM. With 6 bases clipped from V and 1 base from J, the junction kept 3 bases outside the gene matches. The CDR3 is CASSSGRASYNEQFF. The CDR3 DNA sequence: TGTGCCAGCAGCAGCGGGAGGGCATCCTACAATGAGCAGTTCTTC.

V gene TRBV5-1 combines with J gene TRBJ2-1; 8 bases are shared with TRBD2. CDR3 length: 15 residues. Trimming took 4 bases from V and 6 from J; bases not matched to a gene: 9. CDR1 and CDR2 (germline): SGHRS, YFSETQ. The DNA for the CDR3 is TGCGCCAGCAGCCCCAGACTAGCGACCGCCAATGAGCAGTTCTTC. It yields the protein CASSPRLATANEQFF. The entire variable domain, with the rest obtained from reference TRBV5-1 and TRBJ2-1, is as follows: KAGVTQTPRYLIKTRGQQVTLSCSPISGHRSVSWYQQTPGQGLQFLFEYFSETQRNKGNFPGRFSGRQFSNSRSEMNVSTLELGDSALYLCASSPRLATANEQFFGPGTRLTVL.